This T cell receptor (beta chain) appears in the sequencing data of a study of T-cell memory formation after mild COVID-19. Via MiXCR, TCRdb re-called the 5' RACE reads, giving one row per CDR3 protein. The sample carries some 450,000 distinct CDR3 sequences, 15% to 20% recorded once. Germline V gene data show CDR1 as SEHNR and CDR2 as FQNEAQ (reference sequence). Trimming removed 5 bases from V and 8 bases from J, with 21 bases in between. The CDR3 is 15 amino acids. The rearrangement links TRBV7-9 to TRBJ1-2; D possibly corresponds to TRBD1 (5 bases). The TCR comes from an adult woman who had mild COVID-19 (a few samples of this study predate the infection). Cell type and time point are not known. Source material: PBMCs or a T cell subset sorted from them (not recorded which). The CDR3 loop reads CASSPGSSGVAGYTF. Written as DNA, the CDR3 is TGTGCCAGCAGCCCAGGGTCGTCGGGTGTGGCGGGCTACACCTTC.